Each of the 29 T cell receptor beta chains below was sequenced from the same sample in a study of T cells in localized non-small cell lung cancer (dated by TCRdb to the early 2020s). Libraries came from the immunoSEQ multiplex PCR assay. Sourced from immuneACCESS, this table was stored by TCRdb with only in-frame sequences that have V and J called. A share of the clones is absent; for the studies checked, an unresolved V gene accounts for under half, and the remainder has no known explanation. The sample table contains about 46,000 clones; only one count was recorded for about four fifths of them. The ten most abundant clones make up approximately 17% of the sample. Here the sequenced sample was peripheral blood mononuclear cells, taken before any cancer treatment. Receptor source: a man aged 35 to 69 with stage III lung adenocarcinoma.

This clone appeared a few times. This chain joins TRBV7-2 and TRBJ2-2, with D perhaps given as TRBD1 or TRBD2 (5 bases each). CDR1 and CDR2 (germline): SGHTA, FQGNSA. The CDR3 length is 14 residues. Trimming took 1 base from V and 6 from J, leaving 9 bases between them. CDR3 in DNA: TGTGCCAGCAGCTTAGTGCAGGGAGCCGGGGAGCTGTTTTTT. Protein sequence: CASSLVQGAGELFF.

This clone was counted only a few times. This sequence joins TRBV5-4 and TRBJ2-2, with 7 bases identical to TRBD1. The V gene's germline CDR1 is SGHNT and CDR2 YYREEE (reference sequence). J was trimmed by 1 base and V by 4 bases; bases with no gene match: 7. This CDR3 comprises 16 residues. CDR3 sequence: CASSPPWTGNTGELFF. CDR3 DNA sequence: TGTGCCAGCAGCCCACCATGGACAGGGAACACCGGGGAGCTGTTTTTT.

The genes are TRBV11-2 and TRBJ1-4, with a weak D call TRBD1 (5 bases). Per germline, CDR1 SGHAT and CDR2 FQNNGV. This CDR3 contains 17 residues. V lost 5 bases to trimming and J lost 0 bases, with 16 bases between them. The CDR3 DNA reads TGTGCCAGCAGCCCGGGGTGGGGGGGAGCAACTAATGAAAAACTGTTTTTT. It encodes CASSPGWGGATNEKLFF.

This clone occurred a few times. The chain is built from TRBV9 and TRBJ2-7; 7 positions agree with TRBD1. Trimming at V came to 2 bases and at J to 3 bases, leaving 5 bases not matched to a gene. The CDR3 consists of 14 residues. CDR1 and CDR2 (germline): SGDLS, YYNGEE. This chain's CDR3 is CASSVEGGIYEQYF. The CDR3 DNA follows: TGTGCCAGCAGCGTCGAAGGGGGCATCTACGAGCAGTACTTC.

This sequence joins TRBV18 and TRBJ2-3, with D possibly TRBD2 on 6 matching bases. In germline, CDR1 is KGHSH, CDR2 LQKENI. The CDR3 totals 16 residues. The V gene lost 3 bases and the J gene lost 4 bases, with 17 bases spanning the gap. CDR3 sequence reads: CASSPLGLRSSDTQYF. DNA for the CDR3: TGTGCCAGCTCACCCTTGGGACTCAGATCGTCAGATACGCAGTATTTT.

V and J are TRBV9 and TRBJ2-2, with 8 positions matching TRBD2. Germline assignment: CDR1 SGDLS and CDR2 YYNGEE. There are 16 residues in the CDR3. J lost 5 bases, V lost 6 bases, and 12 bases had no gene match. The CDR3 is CASTRGLAGETGELFF. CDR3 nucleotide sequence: TGTGCCAGCACCCGCGGGCTAGCGGGCGAAACCGGGGAGCTGTTTTTT.

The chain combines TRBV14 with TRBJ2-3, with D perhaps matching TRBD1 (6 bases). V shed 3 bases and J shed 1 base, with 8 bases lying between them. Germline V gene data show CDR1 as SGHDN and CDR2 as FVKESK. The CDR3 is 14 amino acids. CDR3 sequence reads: CASSHSGGTDTQYF. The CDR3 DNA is TGTGCCAGCAGCCACTCAGGGGGCACAGATACGCAGTATTTT. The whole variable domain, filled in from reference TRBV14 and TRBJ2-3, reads EAGVTQFPSHSVIEKGQTVTLRCDPISGHDNLYWYRRVMGKEIKFLLHFVKESKQDESGMPNNRFLAERTGGTYSTLKVQPAELEDSGVYFCASSHSGGTDTQYFGPGTRLTVL.

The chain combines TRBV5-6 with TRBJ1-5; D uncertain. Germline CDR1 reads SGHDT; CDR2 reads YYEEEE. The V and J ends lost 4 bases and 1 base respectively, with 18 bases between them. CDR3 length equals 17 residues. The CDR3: CASSLAQGSFSNQPQHF. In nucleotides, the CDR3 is TGTGCCAGCAGCCTAGCGCAAGGGTCCTTCAGCAATCAGCCCCAGCATTTT.

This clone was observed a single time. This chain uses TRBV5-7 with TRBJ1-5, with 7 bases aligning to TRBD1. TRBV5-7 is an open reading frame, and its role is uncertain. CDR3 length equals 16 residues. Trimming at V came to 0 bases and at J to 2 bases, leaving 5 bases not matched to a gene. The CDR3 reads CASSLANRGRNQPQHF. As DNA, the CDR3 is TGTGCCAGCAGCTTGGCCAACAGGGGACGCAATCAGCCCCAGCATTTT.

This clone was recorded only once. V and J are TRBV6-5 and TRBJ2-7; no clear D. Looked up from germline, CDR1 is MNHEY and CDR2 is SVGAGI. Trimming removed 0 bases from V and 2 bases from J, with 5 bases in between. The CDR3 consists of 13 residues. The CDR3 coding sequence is TGTGCCAGCAGTTACTCATCGGCCTACGAGCAGTACTTC. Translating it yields CASSYSSAYEQYF.

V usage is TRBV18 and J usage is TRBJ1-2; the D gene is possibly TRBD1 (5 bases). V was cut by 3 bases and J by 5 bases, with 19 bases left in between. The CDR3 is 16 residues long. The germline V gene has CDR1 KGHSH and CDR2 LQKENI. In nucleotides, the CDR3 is TGTGCCAGCTCACCCGGTGAAGGAAGGGGAGAATATGGCTACACCTTC. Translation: CASSPGEGRGEYGYTF.

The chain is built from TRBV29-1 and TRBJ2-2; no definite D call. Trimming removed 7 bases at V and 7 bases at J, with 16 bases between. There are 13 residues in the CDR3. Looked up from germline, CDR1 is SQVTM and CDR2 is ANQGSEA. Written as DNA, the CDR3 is TGCAGCGCGCTTACTAACTCTTACGGGGAGCTGTTTTTT. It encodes CSALTNSYGELFF.

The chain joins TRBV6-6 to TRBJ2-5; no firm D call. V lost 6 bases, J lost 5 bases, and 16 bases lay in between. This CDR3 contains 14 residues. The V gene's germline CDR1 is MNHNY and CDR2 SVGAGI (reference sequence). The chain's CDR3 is CASSPKYAMETQYF. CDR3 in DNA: TGTGCCAGCAGCCCTAAGTATGCCATGGAGACCCAGTACTTC.

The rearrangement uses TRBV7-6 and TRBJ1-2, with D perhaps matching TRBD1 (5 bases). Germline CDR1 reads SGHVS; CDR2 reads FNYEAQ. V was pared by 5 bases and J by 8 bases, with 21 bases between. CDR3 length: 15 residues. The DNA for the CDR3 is TGTGCCAGCAGCCCACCGGGACCGTTAAGAGGAGGCTACACCTTC. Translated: CASSPPGPLRGGYTF.

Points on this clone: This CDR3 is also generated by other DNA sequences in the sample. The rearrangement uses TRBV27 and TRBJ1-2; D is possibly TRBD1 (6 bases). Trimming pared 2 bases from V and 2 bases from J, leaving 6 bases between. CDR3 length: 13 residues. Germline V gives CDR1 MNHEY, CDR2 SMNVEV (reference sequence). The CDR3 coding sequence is TGTGCCAGCAGTTTAGGACAGAACTATGGCTACACCTTC. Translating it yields CASSLGQNYGYTF.

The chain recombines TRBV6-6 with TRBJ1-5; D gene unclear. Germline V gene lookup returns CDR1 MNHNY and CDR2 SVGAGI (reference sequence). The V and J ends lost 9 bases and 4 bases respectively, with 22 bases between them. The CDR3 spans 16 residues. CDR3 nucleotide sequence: TGTGCCAGTACCCAGTTAAGACGCGTAGCTAATCAGCCCCAGCATTTT. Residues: CASTQLRRVANQPQHF.

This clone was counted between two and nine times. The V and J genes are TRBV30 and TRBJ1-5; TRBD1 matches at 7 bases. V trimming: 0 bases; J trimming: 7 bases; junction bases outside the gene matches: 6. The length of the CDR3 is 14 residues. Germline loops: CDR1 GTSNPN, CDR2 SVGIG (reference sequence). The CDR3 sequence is CAWSVGQGGQPQHF. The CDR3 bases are TGTGCCTGGAGTGTAGGGCAGGGGGGGCAGCCCCAGCATTTT.

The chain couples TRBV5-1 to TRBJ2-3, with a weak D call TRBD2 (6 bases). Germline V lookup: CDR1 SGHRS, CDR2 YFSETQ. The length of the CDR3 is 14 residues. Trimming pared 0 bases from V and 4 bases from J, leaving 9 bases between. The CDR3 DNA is TGCGCCAGCAGCTTGGGGCCGGGGGCAGATACGCAGTATTTT. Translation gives CASSLGPGADTQYF.

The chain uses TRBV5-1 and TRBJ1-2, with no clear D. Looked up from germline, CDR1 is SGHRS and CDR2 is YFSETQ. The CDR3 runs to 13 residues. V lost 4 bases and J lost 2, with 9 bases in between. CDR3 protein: CASSVGRNYGYTF. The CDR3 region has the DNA TGCGCCAGCAGCGTAGGACGGAACTATGGCTACACCTTC.

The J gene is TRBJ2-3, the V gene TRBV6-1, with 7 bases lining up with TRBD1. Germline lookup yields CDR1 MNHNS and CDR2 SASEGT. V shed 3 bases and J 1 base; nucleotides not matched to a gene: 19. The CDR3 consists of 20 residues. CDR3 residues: CASSDNGRVNRGWGTDTQYF. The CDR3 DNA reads TGTGCCAGCAGTGATAATGGCCGCGTAAACAGGGGATGGGGCACAGATACGCAGTATTTT.

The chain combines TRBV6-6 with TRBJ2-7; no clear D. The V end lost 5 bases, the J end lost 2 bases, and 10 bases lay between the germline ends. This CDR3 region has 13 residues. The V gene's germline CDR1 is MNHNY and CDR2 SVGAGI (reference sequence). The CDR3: CASSLGPTYEQYF. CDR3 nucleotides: TGTGCCAGCAGTCTAGGGCCCACCTACGAGCAGTACTTC.

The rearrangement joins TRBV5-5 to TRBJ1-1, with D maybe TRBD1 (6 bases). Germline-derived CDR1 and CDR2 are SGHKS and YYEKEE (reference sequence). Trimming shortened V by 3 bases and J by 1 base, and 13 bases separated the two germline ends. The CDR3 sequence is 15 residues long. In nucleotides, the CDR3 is TGTGCCAGCAGCTCGGCCCGACAGGCGAACACTGAAGCTTTCTTT. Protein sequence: CASSSARQANTEAFF.

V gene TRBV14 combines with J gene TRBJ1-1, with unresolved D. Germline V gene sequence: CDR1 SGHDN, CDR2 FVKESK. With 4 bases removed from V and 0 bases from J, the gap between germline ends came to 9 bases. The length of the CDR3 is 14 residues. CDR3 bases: TGTGCCAGCAGCCTTATGTCCATGAACACTGAAGCTTTCTTT. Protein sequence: CASSLMSMNTEAFF. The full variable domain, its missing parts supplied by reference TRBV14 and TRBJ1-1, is EAGVTQFPSHSVIEKGQTVTLRCDPISGHDNLYWYRRVMGKEIKFLLHFVKESKQDESGMPNNRFLAERTGGTYSTLKVQPAELEDSGVYFCASSLMSMNTEAFFGQGTRLTVV.

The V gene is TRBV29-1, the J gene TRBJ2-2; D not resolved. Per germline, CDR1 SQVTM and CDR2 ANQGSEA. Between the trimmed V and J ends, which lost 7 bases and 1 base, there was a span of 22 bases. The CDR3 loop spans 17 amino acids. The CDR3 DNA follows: TGCAGCGCCCGACTCACCCAGGACGGAGAGAACACCGGGGAGCTGTTTTTT. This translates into CSARLTQDGENTGELFF.

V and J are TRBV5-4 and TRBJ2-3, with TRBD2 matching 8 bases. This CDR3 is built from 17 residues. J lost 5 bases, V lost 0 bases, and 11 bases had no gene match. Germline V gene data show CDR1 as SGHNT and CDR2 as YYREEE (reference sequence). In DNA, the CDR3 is TGTGCCAGCAGCTTGGTTCGCGGGGGGAGGGAGGGAGATACGCAGTATTTT. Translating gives CASSLVRGGREGDTQYF.

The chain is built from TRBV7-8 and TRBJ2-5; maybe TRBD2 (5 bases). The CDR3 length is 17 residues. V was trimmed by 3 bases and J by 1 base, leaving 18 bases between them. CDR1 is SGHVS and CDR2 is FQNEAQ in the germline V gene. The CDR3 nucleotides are TGTGCCAGCAGCTTTAGGCTACTAGACCCTCCCCAAGAGACCCAGTACTTC. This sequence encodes CASSFRLLDPPQETQYF.

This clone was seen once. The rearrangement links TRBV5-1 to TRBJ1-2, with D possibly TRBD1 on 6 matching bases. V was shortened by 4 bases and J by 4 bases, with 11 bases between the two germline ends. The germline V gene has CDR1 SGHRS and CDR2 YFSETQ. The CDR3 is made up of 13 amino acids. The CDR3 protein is CASSRTEAYGYTF. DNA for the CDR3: TGCGCCAGCAGCCGGACAGAAGCCTATGGCTACACCTTC. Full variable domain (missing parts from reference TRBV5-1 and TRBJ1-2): KAGVTQTPRYLIKTRGQQVTLSCSPISGHRSVSWYQQTPGQGLQFLFEYFSETQRNKGNFPGRFSGRQFSNSRSEMNVSTLELGDSALYLCASSRTEAYGYTFGSGTRLTVV.

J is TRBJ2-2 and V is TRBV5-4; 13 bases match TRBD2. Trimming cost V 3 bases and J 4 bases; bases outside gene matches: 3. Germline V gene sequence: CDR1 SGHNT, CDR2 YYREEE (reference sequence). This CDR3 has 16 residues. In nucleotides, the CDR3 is TGTGCCAGCAGCTCGGGACTAGCGGGGTTCACCGGGGAGCTGTTTTTT. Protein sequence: CASSSGLAGFTGELFF.

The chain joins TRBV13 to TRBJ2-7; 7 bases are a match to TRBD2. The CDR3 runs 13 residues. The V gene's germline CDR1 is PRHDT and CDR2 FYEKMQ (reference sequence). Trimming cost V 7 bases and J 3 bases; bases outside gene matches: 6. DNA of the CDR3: TGTGCCAGCACCCCGCCGGGGGGCTACGAGCAGTACTTC. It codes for CASTPPGGYEQYF. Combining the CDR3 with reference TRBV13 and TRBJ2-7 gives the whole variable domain AAGVIQSPRHLIKEKRETATLKCYPIPRHDTVYWYQQGPGQDPQFLISFYEKMQSDKGSIPDRFSAQQFSDYHSELNMSSLELGDSALYFCASTPPGGYEQYFGPGTRLTVT.